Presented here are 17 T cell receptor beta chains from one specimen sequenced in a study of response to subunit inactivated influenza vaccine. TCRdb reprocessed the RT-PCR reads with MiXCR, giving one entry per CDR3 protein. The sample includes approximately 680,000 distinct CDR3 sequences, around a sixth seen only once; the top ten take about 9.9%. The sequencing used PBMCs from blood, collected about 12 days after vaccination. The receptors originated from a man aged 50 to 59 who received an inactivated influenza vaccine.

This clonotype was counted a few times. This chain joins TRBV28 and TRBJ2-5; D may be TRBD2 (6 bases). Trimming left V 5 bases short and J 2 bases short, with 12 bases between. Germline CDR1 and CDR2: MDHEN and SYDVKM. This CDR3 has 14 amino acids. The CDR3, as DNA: TGTGCCAGCAGTCGACTAGGACCTCAAGAGACCCAGTACTTC. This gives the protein CASSRLGPQETQYF.

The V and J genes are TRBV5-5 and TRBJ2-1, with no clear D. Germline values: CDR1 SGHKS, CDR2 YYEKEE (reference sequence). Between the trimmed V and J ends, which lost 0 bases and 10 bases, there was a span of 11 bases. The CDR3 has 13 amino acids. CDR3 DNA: TGTGCCAGCAGCTTGGTGATCAGAGAAGAGCAGTTCTTC. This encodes CASSLVIREEQFF.

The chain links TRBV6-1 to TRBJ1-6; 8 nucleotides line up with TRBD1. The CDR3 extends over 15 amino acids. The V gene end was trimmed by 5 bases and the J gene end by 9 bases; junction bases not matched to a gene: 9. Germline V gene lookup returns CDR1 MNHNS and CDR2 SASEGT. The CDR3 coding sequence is TGTGCCAGCAGTCCCTCAGGGGGCTTCGGTTCACCCCTCCACTTT. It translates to CASSPSGGFGSPLHF.

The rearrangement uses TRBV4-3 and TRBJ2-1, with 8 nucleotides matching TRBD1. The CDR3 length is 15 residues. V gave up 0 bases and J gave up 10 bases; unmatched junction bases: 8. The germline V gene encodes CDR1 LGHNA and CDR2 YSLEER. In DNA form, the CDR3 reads TGCGCCAGCAGCCAAGACGAGACAGGGGTCGACGAGCAGTTCTTC. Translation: CASSQDETGVDEQFF.

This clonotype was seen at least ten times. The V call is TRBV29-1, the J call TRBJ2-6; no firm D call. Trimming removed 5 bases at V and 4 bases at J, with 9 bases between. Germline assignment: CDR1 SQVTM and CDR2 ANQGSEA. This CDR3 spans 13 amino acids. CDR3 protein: CSVLRAGANVLTF. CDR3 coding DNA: TGCAGCGTTCTACGAGCCGGGGCCAACGTCCTGACTTTC.

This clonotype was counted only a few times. CDR3: CASSSGLYEQFF. For the CDR3, the DNA is TGTGCCAGCAGCTCCGGACTTTATGAGCAGTTCTTC. The rearrangement uses TRBV7-3 and TRBJ2-1, with D perhaps matching TRBD2 (5 bases). V gave up 4 bases and J gave up 8 bases, with 9 bases separating them. The CDR3 extends over 12 amino acids. The germline CDR1 and CDR2 sequences are SGHTA and FQGTGA.

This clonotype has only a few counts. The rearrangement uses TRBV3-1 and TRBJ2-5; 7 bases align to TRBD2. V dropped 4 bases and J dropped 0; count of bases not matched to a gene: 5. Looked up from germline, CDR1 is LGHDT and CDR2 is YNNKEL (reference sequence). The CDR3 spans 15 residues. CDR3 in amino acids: CASSPLAAYQETQYF. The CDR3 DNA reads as TGTGCCAGCAGCCCGCTAGCGGCTTACCAAGAGACCCAGTACTTC.

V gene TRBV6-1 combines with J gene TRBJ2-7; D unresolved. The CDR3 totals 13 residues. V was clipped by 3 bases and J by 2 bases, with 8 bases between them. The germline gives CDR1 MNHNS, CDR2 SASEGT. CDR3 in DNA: TGTGCCAGCAGTGATGATCCTACCTACGAGCAGTACTTC. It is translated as CASSDDPTYEQYF.

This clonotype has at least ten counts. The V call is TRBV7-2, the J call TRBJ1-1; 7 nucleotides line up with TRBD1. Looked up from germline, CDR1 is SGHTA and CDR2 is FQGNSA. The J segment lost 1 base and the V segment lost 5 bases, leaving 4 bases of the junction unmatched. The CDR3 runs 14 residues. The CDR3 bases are TGTGCCAGCAGCCAAGGGACAGCGAACACTGAAGCTTTCTTT. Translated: CASSQGTANTEAFF.

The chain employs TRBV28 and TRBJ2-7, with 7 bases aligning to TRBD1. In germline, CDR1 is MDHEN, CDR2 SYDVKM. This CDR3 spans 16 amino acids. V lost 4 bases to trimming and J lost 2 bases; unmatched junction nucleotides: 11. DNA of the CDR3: TGTGCCAGCAGTTATAAAACAGGGGTCGCCACCTACGAGCAGTACTTC. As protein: CASSYKTGVATYEQYF.

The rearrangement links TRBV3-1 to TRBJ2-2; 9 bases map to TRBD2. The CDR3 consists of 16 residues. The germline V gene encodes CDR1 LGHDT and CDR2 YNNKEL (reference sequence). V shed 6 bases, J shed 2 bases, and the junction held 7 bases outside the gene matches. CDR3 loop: CASRPPGLANTGELFF. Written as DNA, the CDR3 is TGTGCCAGCAGACCTCCGGGACTAGCAAACACCGGGGAGCTGTTTTTT. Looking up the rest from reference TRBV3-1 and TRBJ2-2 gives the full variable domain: DTAVSQTPKYLVTQMGNDKSIKCEQNLGHDTMYWYKQDSKKFLKIMFSYNNKELIINETVPNRFSPKSPDKAHLNLHINSLELGDSAVYFCASRPPGLANTGELFFGEGSRLTVL.

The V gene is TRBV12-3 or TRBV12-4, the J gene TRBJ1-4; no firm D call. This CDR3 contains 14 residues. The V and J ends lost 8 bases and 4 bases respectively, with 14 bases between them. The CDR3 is CASGGSGFNEKLFF. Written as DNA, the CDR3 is TGTGCCAGCGGTGGCAGCGGATTTAATGAAAAACTGTTTTTT.

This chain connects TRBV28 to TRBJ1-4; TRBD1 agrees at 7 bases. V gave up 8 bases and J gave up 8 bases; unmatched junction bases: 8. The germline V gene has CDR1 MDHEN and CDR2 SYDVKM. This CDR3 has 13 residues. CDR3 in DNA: TGTGCCAGCGAGGGGGCGGGAGACGAAAAACTGTTTTTT. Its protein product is CASEGAGDEKLFF.

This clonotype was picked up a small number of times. This CDR3 is CASRPTGHNEKLFF. CDR3 coding DNA: TGTGCCAGCAGACCCACAGGTCACAATGAAAAACTGTTTTTT. This chain uses TRBV7-9 with TRBJ1-4; perhaps TRBD1 as D (5 bases). CDR3 length equals 14 residues. Deletions cut 6 bases from V and 5 bases from J, with 13 bases between. Germline V gene lookup returns CDR1 SEHNR and CDR2 FQNEAQ (reference sequence).

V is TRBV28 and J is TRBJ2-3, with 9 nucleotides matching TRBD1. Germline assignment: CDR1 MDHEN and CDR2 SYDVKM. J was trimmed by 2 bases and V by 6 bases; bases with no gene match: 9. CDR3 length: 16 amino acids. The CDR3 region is CASRPTGTGHTDTQYF. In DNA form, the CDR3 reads TGTGCCAGCAGGCCGACCGGGACAGGGCACACAGATACGCAGTATTTT.

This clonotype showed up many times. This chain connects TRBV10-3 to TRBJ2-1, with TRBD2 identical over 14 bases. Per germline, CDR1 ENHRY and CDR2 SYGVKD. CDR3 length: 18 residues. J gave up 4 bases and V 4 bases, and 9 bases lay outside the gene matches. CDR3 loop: CAISGRGLAGGVYNEQFF. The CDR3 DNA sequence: TGTGCCATCAGTGGGAGAGGACTAGCGGGGGGAGTTTACAATGAGCAGTTCTTC.

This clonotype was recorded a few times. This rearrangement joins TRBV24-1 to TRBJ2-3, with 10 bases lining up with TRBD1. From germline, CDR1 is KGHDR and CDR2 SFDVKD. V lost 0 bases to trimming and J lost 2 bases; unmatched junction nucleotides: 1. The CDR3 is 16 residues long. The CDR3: CATSDLGTGDTDTQYF. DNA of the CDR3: TGTGCCACCAGTGATTTGGGGACAGGGGACACAGATACGCAGTATTTT.